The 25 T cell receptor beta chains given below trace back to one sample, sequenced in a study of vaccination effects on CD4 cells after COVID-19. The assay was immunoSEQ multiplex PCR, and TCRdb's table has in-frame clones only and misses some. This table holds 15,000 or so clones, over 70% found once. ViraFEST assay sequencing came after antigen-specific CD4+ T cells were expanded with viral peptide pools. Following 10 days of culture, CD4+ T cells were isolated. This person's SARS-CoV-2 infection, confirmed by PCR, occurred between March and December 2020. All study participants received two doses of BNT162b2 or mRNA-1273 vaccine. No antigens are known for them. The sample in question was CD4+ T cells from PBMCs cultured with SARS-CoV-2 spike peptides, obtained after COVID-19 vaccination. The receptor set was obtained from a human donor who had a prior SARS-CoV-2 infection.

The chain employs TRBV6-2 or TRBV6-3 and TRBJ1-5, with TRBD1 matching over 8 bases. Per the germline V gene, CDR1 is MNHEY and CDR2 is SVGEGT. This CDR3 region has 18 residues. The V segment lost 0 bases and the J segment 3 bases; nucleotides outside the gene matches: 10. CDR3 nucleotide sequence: TGTGCCAGCAGTTACTCTCGCAGGGGGCGCGAGGACAATCAGCCCCAGCATTTT. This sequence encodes CASSYSRRGREDNQPQHF.

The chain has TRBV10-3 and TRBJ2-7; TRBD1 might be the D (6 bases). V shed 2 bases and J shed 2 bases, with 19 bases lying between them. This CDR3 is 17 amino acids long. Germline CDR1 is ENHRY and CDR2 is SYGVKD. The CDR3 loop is CAISETPGTHLPYEQYF. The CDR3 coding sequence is TGTGCCATCAGTGAGACGCCCGGGACACATTTACCCTACGAGCAGTACTTC.

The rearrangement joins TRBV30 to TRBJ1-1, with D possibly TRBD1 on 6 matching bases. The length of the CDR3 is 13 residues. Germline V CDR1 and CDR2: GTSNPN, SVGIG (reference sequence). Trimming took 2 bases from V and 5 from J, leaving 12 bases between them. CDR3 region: CAWSSYRGTEAFF. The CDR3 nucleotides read TGTGCCTGGAGTTCTTATAGGGGGACTGAAGCTTTCTTT.

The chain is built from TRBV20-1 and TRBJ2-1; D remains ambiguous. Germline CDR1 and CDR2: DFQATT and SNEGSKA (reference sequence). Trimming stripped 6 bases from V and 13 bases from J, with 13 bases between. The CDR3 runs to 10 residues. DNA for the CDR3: TGCAGTGCAACGGACGCTCTACAGTTCTTC. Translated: CSATDALQFF.

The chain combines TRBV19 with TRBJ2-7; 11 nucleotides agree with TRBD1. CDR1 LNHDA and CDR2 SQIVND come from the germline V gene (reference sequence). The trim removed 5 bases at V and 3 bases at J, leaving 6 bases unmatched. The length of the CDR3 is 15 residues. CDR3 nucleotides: TGTGCCAGTAGTGTTTCCGGGACAGGGGGCTACGAGCAGTACTTC. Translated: CASSVSGTGGYEQYF.

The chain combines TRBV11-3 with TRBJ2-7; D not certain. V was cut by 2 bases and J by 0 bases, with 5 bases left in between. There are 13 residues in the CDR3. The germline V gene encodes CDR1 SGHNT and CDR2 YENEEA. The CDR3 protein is CASSLSFSYEQYF. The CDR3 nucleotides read TGTGCCAGCAGCTTAAGTTTCTCCTACGAGCAGTACTTC.

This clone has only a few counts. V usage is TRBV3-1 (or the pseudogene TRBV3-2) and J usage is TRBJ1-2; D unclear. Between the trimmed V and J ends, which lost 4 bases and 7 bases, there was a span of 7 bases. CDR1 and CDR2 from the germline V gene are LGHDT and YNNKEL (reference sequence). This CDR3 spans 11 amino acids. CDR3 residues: CASSRGRGYTF. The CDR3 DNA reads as TGTGCCAGCAGCCGTGGACGTGGCTACACCTTC.

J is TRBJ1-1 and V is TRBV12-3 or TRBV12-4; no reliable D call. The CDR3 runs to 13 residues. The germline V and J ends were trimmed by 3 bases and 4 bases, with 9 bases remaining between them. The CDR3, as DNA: TGTGCCAGCAGTTTCCGAGTGGGCACTGAAGCTTTCTTT. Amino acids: CASSFRVGTEAFF.

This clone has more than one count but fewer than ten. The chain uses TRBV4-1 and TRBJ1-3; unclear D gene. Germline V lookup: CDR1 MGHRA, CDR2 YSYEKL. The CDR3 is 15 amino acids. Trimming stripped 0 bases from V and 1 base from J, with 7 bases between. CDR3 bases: TGCGCCAGCAGCCAAGATCCGGGTTCTGGAAACACCATATATTTT. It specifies CASSQDPGSGNTIYF.

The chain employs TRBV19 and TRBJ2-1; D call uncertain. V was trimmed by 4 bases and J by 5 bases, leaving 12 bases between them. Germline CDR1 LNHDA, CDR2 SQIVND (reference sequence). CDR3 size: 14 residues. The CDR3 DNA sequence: TGTGCCAGTAGTAGACAACTGATTAACAATGAGCAGTTCTTC. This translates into CASSRQLINNEQFF.

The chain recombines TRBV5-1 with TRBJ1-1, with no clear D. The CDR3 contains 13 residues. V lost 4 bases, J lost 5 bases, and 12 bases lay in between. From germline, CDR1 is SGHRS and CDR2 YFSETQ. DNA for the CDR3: TGCGCCAGCAGCGGAAGGGTCGCTACTGAAGCTTTCTTT. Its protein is CASSGRVATEAFF.

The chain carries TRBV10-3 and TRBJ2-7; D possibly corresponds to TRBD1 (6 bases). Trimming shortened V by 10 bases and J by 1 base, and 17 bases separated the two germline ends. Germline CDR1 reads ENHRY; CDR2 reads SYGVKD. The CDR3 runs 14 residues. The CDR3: CATTTRDTSYEQYF. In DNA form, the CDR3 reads TGTGCCACCACCACCAGGGACACTTCCTACGAGCAGTACTTC.

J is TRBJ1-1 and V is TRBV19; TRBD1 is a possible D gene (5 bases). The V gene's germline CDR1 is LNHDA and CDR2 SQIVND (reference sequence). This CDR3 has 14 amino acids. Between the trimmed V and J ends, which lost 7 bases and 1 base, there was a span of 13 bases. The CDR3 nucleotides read TGTGCCAGTACCCCAGTCCAGGGGAACACTGAAGCTTTCTTT. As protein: CASTPVQGNTEAFF.

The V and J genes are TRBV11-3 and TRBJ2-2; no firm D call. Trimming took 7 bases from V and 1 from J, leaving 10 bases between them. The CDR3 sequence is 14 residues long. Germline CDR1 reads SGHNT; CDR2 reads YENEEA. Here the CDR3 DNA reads TGTGCCAGCAACCGCGGAAAGAACACCGGGGAGCTGTTTTTT. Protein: CASNRGKNTGELFF.

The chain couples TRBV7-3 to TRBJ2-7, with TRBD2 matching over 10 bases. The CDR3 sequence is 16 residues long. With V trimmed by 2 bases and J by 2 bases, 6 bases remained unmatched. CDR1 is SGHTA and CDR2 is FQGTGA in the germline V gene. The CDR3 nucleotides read TGTGCCAGCAGCTTAGGTAGCGGGGGGCCGCCCTACGAGCAGTACTTC. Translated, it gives CASSLGSGGPPYEQYF.

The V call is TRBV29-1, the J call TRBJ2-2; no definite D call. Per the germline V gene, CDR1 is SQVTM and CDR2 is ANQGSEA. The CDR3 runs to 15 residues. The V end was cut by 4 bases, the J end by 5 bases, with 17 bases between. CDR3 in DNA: TGCAGCGTTGCCGCCCTGAGGTCCTCAACCGGGGAGCTGTTTTTT. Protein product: CSVAALRSSTGELFF.

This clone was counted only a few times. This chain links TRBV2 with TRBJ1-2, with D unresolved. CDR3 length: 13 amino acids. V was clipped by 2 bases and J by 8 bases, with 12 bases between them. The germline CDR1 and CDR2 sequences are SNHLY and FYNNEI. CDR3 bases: TGTGCCAGCAGTGAAATGGTAGAGGGAGGCTACACCTTC. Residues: CASSEMVEGGYTF. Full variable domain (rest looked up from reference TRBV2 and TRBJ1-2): EPEVTQTPSHQVTQMGQEVILRCVPISNHLYFYWYRQILGQKVEFLVSFYNNEISEKSEIFDDQFSVERPDGSNFTLKIRSTKLEDSAMYFCASSEMVEGGYTFGSGTRLTVV.

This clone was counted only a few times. CDR3 nucleotides: TGCACCAGCAGCCAACATCCGGGACGATCGACCGGGGAGCTGTTTTTT. It specifies CTSSQHPGRSTGELFF. The chain links TRBV1 to TRBJ2-2. TRBV1 is assigned pseudogene status. This CDR3 region has 16 residues.

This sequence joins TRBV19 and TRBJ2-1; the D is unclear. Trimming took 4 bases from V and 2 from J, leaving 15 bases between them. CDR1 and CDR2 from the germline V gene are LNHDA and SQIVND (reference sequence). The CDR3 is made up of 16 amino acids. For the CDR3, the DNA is TGTGCCAGTAGTAATTCCTTGGCGTCCACCTACAATGAGCAGTTCTTC. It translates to CASSNSLASTYNEQFF.

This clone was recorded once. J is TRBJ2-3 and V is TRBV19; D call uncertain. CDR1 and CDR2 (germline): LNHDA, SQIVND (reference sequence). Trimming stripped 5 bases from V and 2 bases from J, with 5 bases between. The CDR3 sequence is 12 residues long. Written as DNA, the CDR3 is TGTGCCAGTAGTGTATACACAGATACGCAGTATTTT. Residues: CASSVYTDTQYF.

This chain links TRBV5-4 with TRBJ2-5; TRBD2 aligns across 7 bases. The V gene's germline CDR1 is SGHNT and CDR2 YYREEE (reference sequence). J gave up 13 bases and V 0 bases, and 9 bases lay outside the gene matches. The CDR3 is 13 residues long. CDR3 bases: TGTGCCAGCAGCTTGGAGGGAGGGCATTGGGCGTACTTC. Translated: CASSLEGGHWAYF.

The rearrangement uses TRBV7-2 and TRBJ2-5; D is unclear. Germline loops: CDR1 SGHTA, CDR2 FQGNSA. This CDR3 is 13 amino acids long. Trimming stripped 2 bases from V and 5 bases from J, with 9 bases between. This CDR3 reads CASSLRPQETQYF. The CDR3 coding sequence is TGTGCCAGCAGCTTACGGCCCCAGGAGACCCAGTACTTC.

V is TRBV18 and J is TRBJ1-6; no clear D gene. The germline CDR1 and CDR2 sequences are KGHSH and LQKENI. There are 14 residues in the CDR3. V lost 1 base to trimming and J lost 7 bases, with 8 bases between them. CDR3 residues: CASSPLTGNSPLHF. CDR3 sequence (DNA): TGTGCCAGCTCACCACTGACTGGAAATTCACCCCTCCACTTT.

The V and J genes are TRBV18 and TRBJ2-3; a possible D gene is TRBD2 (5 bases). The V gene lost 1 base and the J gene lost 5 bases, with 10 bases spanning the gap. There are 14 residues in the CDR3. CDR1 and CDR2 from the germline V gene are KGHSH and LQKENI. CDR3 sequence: CASSPQQREDTQYF. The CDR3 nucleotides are TGTGCCAGCTCACCACAGCAGAGGGAAGATACGCAGTATTTT.

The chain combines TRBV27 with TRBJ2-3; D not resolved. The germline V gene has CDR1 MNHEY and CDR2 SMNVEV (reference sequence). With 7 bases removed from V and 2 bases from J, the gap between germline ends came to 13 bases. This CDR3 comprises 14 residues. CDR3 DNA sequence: TGTGCCAGCACGGCTAGACTGTACACAGATACGCAGTATTTT. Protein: CASTARLYTDTQYF.